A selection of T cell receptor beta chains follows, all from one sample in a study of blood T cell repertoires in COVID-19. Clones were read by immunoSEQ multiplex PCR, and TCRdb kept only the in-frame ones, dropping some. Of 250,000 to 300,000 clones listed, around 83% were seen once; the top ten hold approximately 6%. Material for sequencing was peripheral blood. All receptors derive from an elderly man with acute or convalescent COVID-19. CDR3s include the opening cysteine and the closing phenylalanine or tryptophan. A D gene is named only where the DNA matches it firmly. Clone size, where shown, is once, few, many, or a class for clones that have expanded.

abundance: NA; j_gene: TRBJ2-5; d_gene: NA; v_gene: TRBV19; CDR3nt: TGTGCCAGTAGTAGATGGGGAGAGACGGAGACCCAGTACTTC; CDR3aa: CASSRWGETETQYF
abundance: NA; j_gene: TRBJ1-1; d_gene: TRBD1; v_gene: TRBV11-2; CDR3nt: TGTGCCAGCAGCTTAGGGAGACAGGGTATGAGTAGTAAGAACACTGAAGCTTTCTTT; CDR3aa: CASSLGRQGMSSKNTEAFF
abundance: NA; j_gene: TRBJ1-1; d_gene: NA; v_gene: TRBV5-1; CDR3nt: TGCGCCAGCAGCTTTGGAACGGGGGGTAACACTGAAGCTTTCTTT; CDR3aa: CASSFGTGGNTEAFF
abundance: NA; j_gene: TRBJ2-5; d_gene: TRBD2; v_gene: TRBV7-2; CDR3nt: TGTGCCAGCAGCTTAGCGGGCACAGCGGGAGGGCAAGAGACCCAGTACTTC; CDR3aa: CASSLAGTAGGQETQYF
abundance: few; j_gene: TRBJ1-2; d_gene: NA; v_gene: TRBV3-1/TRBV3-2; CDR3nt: TGTGCCAGCAGCCACCGCCAGGGAACTAACTATGGCTACACCTTC; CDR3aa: CASSHRQGTNYGYTF
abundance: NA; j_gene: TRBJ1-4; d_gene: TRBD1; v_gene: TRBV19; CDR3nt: TGTGCCAGTAGTACGACAGGGGGCGGAGGTGAAAAACTGTTTTTT; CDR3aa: CASSTTGGGGEKLFF
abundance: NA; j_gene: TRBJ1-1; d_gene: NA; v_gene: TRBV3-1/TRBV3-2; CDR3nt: TGTGCCAGCAGCCCCTCCGGGACACAGAACACTGAAGCTTTCTTT; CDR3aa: CASSPSGTQNTEAFF
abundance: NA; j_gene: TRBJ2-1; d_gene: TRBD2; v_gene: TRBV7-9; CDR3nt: TGTGCCAGCAGCTTGGGCGGGAGCTTTGAGCAGTTCTTC; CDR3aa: CASSLGGSFEQFF
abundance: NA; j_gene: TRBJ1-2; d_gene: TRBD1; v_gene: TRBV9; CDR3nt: TGTGCCAGCAGCACTCGGACAGGGTTCTATGGCTACACCTTC; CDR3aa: CASSTRTGFYGYTF
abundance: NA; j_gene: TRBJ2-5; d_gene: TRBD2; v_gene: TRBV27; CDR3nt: TGTGCCAGCAGTTCCCTCGGACTAGCGGGAGGGGTGCGAGAGACCCAGTACTTC; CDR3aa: CASSSLGLAGGVRETQYF
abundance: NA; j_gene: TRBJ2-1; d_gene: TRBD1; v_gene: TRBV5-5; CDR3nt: TGTGCCAGCAGCTTAAGGACAGGGAAGGGCTCCTACAATGAGCAGTTCTTC; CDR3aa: CASSLRTGKGSYNEQFF
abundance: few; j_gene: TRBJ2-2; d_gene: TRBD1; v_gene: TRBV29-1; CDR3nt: TGCAGCGTGAAAAATGACAGGGGAGACACCGGGGAGCTGTTTTTT; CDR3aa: CSVKNDRGDTGELFF
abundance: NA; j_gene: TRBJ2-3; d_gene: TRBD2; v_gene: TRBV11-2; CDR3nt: TGTGCCAGCAGCCCGCAGACTAGCGGACTCACAGATACGCAGTATTTT; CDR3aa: CASSPQTSGLTDTQYF
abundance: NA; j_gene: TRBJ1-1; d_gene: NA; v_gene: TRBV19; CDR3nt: TGTGCCAGTAAAGATACTAGCGCCACTGAAGCTTTCTTT; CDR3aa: CASKDTSATEAFF
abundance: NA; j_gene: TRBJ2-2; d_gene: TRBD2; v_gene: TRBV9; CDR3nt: TGTGCCAGCAGCGTAAGCGGGAGGGCAGGCGGGGAGCTGTTTTTT; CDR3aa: CASSVSGRAGGELFF
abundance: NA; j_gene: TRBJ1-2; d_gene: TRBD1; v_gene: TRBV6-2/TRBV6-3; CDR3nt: TGTGCCAGCAGTTACGCAGGGGGGAACTATGGCTACACCTTC; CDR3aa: CASSYAGGNYGYTF
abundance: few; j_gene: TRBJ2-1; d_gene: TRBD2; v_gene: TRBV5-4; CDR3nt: TGTGCCAGCAGCTTACCGGGACTAGCGGGGATAAATGAGCAGTTCTTC; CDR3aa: CASSLPGLAGINEQFF
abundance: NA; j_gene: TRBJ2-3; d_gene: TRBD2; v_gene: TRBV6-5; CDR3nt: TGTGCCAGCACAAGAGCGGGGGGGCCGGCAGATACGCAGTATTTT; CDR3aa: CASTRAGGPADTQYF
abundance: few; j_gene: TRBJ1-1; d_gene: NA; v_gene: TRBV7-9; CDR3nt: TGTGCCAGCAGCCAAAAGTTGTGGGGGGACACTGAAGCTTTCTTT; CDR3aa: CASSQKLWGDTEAFF
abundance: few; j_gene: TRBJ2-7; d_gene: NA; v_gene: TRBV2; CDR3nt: TGTGCCAGCAGCCAGCCACAGGGTTCGATCCTCTTC; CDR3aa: CASSQPQGSILF
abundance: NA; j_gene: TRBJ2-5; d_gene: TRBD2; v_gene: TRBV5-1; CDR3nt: TGCGCCAGCAGCCTACTAGCGGCCCAAGAGACCCAGTACTTC; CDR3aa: CASSLLAAQETQYF
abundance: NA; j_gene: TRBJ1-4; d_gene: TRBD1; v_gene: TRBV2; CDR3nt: TGTGCCAGCAGAGACAGGGCGGGAACTAATGAAAAACTGTTTTTT; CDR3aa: CASRDRAGTNEKLFF
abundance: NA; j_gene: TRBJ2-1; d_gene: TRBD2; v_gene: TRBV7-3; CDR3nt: TGTGCCAGCAGCGACCTGGGACTAGCGGTTCACAATGAGCAGTTCTTC; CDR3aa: CASSDLGLAVHNEQFF
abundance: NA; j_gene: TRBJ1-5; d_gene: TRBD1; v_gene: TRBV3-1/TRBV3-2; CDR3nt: TGTGCCAGCAGCGGGACAGGGGATCAGCCCCAGCATTTT; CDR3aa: CASSGTGDQPQHF
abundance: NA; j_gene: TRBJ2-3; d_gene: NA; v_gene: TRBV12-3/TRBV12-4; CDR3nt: TGTGCCAGCAGTTCCTTAGATACGCAGTATTTT; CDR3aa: CASSSLDTQYF
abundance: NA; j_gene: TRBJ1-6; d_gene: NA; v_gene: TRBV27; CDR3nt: TGTGCCAGCAGTGGGACATTTCATAATTCACCCCTCCACTTT; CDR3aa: CASSGTFHNSPLHF
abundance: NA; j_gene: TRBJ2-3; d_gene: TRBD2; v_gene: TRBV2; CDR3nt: TGTGCCAGCAGTGAAGTAAGGCCTAGCGGTACAGATACGCAGTATTTT; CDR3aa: CASSEVRPSGTDTQYF
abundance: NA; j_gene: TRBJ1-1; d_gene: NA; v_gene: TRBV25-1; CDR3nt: TGTGCCAGCAGTAAAGGGGGGGTAGTCACTGAAGCTTTCTTT; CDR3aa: CASSKGGVVTEAFF
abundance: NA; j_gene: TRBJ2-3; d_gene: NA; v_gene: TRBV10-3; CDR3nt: TGTGCCATCAGGGGGGATGTAAAGGGGGTGATAGATACGCAGTATTTT; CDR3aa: CAIRGDVKGVIDTQYF
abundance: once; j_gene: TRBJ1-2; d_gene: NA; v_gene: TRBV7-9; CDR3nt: TGTGCCAGCAGCTTAGGGCAAAGTGAGAGGGGCTACACCTTC; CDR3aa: CASSLGQSERGYTF
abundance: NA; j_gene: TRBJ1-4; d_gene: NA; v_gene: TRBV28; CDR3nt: TGTGCCAGCAGTCCTACCATTATCGGAAGCGAACTGTTTTTT; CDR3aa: CASSPTIIGSELFF
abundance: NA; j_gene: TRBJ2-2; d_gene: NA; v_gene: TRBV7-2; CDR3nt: TGTGCCAGCAGCGCGTACGGGGATGGCACCGGGGAGCTGTTTTTT; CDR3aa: CASSAYGDGTGELFF
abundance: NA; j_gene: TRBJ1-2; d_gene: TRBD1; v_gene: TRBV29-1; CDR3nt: TGCAGCGTGGGACAGGGGGCGGGCTATGGCTACACCTTC; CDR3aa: CSVGQGAGYGYTF
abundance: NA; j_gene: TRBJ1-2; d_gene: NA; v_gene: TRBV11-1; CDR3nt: TGTGCCAGCAGCCTAACTAGGACCGCTTATGGCTACACCTTC; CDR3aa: CASSLTRTAYGYTF
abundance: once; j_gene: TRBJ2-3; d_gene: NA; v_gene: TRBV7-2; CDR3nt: TGTGCCAGCAGCCCTAGTCCCCTTTCCACAGATACGCAGTATTTT; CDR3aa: CASSPSPLSTDTQYF
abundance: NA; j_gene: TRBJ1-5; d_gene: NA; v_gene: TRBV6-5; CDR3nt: TGTGCCAGCAGGGAGGCGGTTAGCAATCAGCCCCAGCATTTT; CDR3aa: CASREAVSNQPQHF
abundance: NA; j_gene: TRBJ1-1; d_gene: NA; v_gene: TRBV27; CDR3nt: TGTGCCAGCAGCCCCTTGGCTAGCTTGAACACTGAAGCTTTCTTT; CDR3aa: CASSPLASLNTEAFF
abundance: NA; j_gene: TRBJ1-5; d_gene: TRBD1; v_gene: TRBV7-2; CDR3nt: TGTGCCAGCAGATTGGACAGGGGAACTGGTGAGCCCCAGCATTTT; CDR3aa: CASRLDRGTGEPQHF
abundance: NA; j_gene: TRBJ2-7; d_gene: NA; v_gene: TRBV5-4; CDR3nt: TGTGCCAGCAGCTTGGTAGGAGGGTACGAGCAGTACTTC; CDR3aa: CASSLVGGYEQYF
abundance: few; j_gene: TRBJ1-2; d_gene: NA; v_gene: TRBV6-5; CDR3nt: TGTGCCAGCAGTCTCGGACAAGGGCTAGGTGGCTACACCTTC; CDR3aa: CASSLGQGLGGYTF
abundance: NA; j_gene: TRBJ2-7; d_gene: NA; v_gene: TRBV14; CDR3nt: TGTGCCAGCAGCCAGACTACAATCGAGCAGTACTTC; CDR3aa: CASSQTTIEQYF
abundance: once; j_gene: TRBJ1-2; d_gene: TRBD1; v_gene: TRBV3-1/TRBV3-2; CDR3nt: TGTGCCAGCAGCGGGACAGTTGGCTACACCTTC; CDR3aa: CASSGTVGYTF
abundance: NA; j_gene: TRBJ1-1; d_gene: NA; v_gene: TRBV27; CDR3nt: TGTGCCAGCAGTTTAAAGGTGGGAGGCACTGAAGCTTTCTTT; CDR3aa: CASSLKVGGTEAFF
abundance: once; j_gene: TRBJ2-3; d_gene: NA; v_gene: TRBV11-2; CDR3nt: TGTGCCAGCAGCTTATACCAGGGCGCAGATACGCAGTATTTT; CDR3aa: CASSLYQGADTQYF
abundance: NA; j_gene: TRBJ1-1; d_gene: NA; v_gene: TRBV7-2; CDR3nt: TGTGCCAGCAGAGACTGGGGTGGGAGGGCTGAAGCTTTCTTT; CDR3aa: CASRDWGGRAEAFF
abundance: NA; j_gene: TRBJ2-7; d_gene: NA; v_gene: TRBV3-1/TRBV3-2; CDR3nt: TGTGCCAGCAGCCAAAATGTCCAGGGTGGGTCCTACGAGCAGTACTTC; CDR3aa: CASSQNVQGGSYEQYF
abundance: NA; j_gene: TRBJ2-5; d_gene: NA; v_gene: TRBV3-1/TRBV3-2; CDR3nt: TGTGCCAGCAGCCGGAAGGGGCGGCAAGAGACCCAGTACTTC; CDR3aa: CASSRKGRQETQYF
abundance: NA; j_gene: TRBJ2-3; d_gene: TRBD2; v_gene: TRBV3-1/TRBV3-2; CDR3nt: TGTGCCAGCAGCCAAGCGGCGGGGGGCACAGATACGCAGTATTTT; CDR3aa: CASSQAAGGTDTQYF
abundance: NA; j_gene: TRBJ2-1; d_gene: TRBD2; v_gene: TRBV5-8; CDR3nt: TGTGCCAGCAGCTTGGCCGTGACTAGCGGCTCCTACAATGAGCAGTTCTTC; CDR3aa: CASSLAVTSGSYNEQFF
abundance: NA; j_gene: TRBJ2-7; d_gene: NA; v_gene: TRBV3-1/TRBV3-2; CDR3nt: TGTGCCAGCAGCCAAGAAATACAGTCCTACGAGCAGTACTTC; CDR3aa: CASSQEIQSYEQYF
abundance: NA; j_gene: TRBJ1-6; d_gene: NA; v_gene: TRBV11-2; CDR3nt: TGTGCCAGCAGCTCACCTCCCCGGGCCCTCCACTTT; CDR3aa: CASSSPPRALHF
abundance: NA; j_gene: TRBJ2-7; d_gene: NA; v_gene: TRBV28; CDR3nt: TGTGCCAGCTCGAGGGGGGGGATCCGCTACGAGCAGTACTTC; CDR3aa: CASSRGGIRYEQYF
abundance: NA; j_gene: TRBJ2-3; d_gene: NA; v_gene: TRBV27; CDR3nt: TGTGCCAGCAGTCCCTCGAACACCCTAGCACGAGATACGCAGTATTTT; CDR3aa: CASSPSNTLARDTQYF